The 19 T cell receptor beta chains below all came from one sample that was sequenced in a study of tumor-infiltrating lymphocytes in primary liver carcinoma. Total RNA and DNA came together from roughly 20-30 mg of bulk tissue without cell sorting. Starting material of 400 to 600 ng total RNA yielded TCR beta cDNA via a constant-region primer. Slightly modified ARM-PCR, run as three nested multiplex PCR rounds, produced the TCR beta libraries. Two initial PCR rounds of about 9 cycles each paired TRBV1-TRBV30 forward primers with a C-beta reverse primer. MiXCR, applied by TCRdb to the multiplex PCR reads, yields one record per CDR3 protein. The data hold 75,000 to 80,000 distinct CDR3 sequences, with about three quarters observed a single time. What was sequenced was tumor-adjacent normal liver tissue. Receptors were obtained from a man aged 35 to 55 with primary liver carcinoma and hepatitis B virus infection.

This clonotype was seen more than once but under ten times. The V call is TRBV28, the J call TRBJ2-4; TRBD1 is a possible D gene (6 bases). The ends were cut back, 3 bases at V and 0 bases at J, with 12 bases in the middle. The CDR3 runs 16 residues. CDR1 MDHEN and CDR2 SYDVKM come from the germline V gene. The CDR3 is CASSFRTEVAKNIQYF. As DNA, the CDR3 is TGTGCCAGCAGTTTTAGGACAGAAGTAGCCAAAAACATTCAGTACTTC. The entire variable domain, with the rest obtained from reference TRBV28 and TRBJ2-4, is as follows: DVKVTQSSRYLVKRTGEKVFLECVQDMDHENMFWYRQDPGLGLRLIYFSYDVKMKEKGDIPEGYSVSREKKERFSLILESASTNQTSMYLCASSFRTEVAKNIQYFGAGTRLSVL.

Turning to this clonotype: Given the absence of the conserved phenylalanine or tryptophan at the CDR3 end, a read error is likely. The chain couples TRBV29-1 to TRBJ2-7; D is possibly TRBD2 (6 bases). The CDR3 covers 15 residues. Germline V gene sequence: CDR1 SQVTM, CDR2 ANQGSEA. V was trimmed by 0 bases and J by 3 bases, leaving 15 bases between them. The CDR3 nucleotides are TGCAGCGTTGAAGATCCAGGAGGGAGCTTCTACGAGCAGTACTTA. It is translated as CSVEDPGGSFYEQYL.

As for this clonotype: The junction shows a germline mismatch at one end, possibly a read error. The rearrangement uses TRBV6-1 and TRBJ2-1, with D uncertain. Looked up from germline, CDR1 is MNHNS and CDR2 is SASEGT. The CDR3 is 13 amino acids. CDR3 protein: CANSEVAYNEQFF. The CDR3 region has the DNA TGTGCCAACAGTGAAGTGGCATACAATGAGCAGTTCTTC.

In its sample, this clonotype was seen once. A single base separates this from a much larger clone, so it may be a read error. V and J are TRBV28 and TRBJ1-1; 7 bases match TRBD1. From germline, CDR1 is MDHEN and CDR2 SYDVKM. The CDR3 loop spans 15 amino acids. CDR3 sequence: CASSPGQVVNTEVFF. In nucleotides, the CDR3 is TGTGCCAGCAGTCCCGGACAGGTGGTGAACACTGAAGTTTTCTTT.

The chain combines TRBV6-5 with TRBJ2-7; TRBD1 aligns across 7 bases. The CDR3 has 16 amino acids. V was clipped by 11 bases and J by 5 bases; unmatched bases: 21. Germline V gives CDR1 MNHEY, CDR2 SVGAGI. The CDR3 DNA sequence: TGTGCCGACAGGCCCGGACAGGCAGCATCCTTTAACGAGCAGTACTTC. Amino acids: CADRPGQAASFNEQYF.

Remarks on this clonotype: A much larger clone lies one base from this, so it may be a read error. V is TRBV11-2 and J is TRBJ1-6; TRBD1 aligns across 9 bases. This CDR3 spans 14 amino acids. Looked up from germline, CDR1 is SGHAT and CDR2 is FQNNGV. In DNA form, the CDR3 reads TGTACCAGCAGCTTACAGGGGGCGAATTCACCCCTCCACTTT. Amino acids: CTSSLQGANSPLHF.

This clonotype was observed many times. The chain has TRBV6-2 or TRBV6-3 and TRBJ2-7, with D possibly TRBD2 on 6 matching bases. This CDR3 contains 14 residues. Germline lookup yields CDR1 MNHEY and CDR2 SVGEGT. The V gene lost 10 bases and the J gene lost 1 base, with 17 bases spanning the gap. This chain's CDR3 is CATGLAGRSYEQYF. CDR3 DNA sequence: TGTGCCACCGGGTTGGCGGGGCGATCCTACGAGCAGTACTTC.

Note on this clonotype: An end of the junction differs from the germline gene, which may be a read error. V is TRBV5-4 and J is TRBJ2-5; 7 nucleotides match TRBD1. Germline CDR1 reads SGHNT; CDR2 reads YYREEE (reference sequence). CDR3 length: 14 amino acids. The CDR3 nucleotides read TGTGCCAGCACCCAACAGGGGCCGGAAGAGACCCAATACTTC. Amino acid sequence: CASTQQGPEETQYF. Variable domain in full (rest from reference TRBV5-4 and TRBJ2-5): ETGVTQSPTHLIKTRGQQVTLRCSSQSGHNTVSWYQQALGQGPQFIFQYYREEENGRGNFPPRFSGLQFPNYSSELNVNALELDDSALYLCASTQQGPEETQYFGPGTRLLVL.

Concerning this clonotype itself: A much larger clone differs by one base, so this may be a read error. The chain employs TRBV28 and TRBJ2-7; 9 bases fit TRBD2. CDR1 is MDHEN and CDR2 is SYDVKM in the germline V gene. V gave up 9 bases and J gave up 2 bases; unmatched junction bases: 5. This CDR3 comprises 13 residues. The CDR3 spells CARRASGTYEQYF. In DNA, the CDR3 is TGTGCCAGGAGGGCTAGCGGGACCTACGAGCAGTACTTC.

This clonotype has just a few counts. A read error may produce the germline difference seen at one junction end. This rearrangement joins TRBV5-1 to TRBJ1-1; D gene uncertain. The germline CDR1 and CDR2 sequences are SGHRS and YFSETQ. The CDR3 has 14 residues. The CDR3 spells CARSLSTLNTEAFF. In nucleotides, the CDR3 is TGCGCCCGCAGCTTGTCCACATTGAACACTGAAGCTTTCTTT.

The V gene is TRBV6-1, the J gene TRBJ2-7; a possible D gene is TRBD2 (5 bases). Trimming took off 1 base at V and 5 bases at J, with 15 bases between the two ends. This CDR3 has 15 amino acids. The germline gives CDR1 MNHNS, CDR2 SASEGT. This CDR3 is CASSEVSSRSDEQYF. The DNA of the CDR3 is TGTGCCAGCAGTGAAGTGTCTAGCAGGAGTGACGAGCAGTACTTC.

Concerning this clonotype: The conserved phenylalanine or tryptophan is not found at the CDR3 terminus, so this likely reflects a read error. V is TRBV6-6 and J is TRBJ2-1; D might be TRBD1 (6 bases). Germline CDR1 and CDR2: MNHNY and SVGAGI (reference sequence). The CDR3 is made up of 14 amino acids. CDR3 DNA sequence: TGTGCCAGCGGTTATACAGGGTCAGACAATGAGCAGTTCTCC. Residues: CASGYTGSDNEQFS.

This clonotype occurred a few times. A much bigger clone sits one base away, suggesting this may be a read error. The rearrangement links TRBV5-5 to TRBJ1-4, with 10 bases fitting TRBD1. Germline CDR1 SGHKS, CDR2 YYEKEE (reference sequence). The CDR3 covers 15 residues. In DNA form, the CDR3 reads TGTGCCAGCAGCTCGACAGGGGGCGGTTATGAAAAACTGCTTTTT. It encodes CASSSTGGGYEKLLF.

This clonotype was detected once. The rearrangement links TRBV29-1 to TRBJ2-7; perhaps TRBD1 as D (6 bases). The germline V and J ends were trimmed by 5 bases and 2 bases, with 10 bases remaining between them. Germline V gene sequence: CDR1 SQVTM, CDR2 ANQGSEA. The CDR3 loop spans 12 amino acids. The CDR3 DNA is TGCAGCGTTCAGACAGGTACCTACGAGCAGTACTTC. This sequence encodes CSVQTGTYEQYF.

A note on this clonotype: In this CDR3 the conserved last residue, phenylalanine or tryptophan, is missing, so a read error is likely. The rearrangement uses TRBV9 and TRBJ2-1; 11 nucleotides line up with TRBD2. V lost 0 bases to trimming and J lost 10 bases; unmatched junction nucleotides: 9. The CDR3 length is 16 residues. Germline CDR1 is SGDLS and CDR2 is YYNGEE. The CDR3 reads CASSVAGGLAGGEQFS. As DNA, the CDR3 is TGTGCCAGCAGCGTAGCGGGCGGCCTAGCGGGAGGCGAGCAGTTCTCC.

V is TRBV5-1 and J is TRBJ2-3, with 8 bases that match TRBD2. J gave up 5 bases and V 0 bases, and 8 bases lay outside the gene matches. The CDR3 sequence is 16 residues long. Germline V lookup: CDR1 SGHRS, CDR2 YFSETQ. The CDR3 DNA reads TGCGCCAGCAGCTTGGGAGCGGGGGATTGGGGAGATACGCAGTATTTT. It specifies CASSLGAGDWGDTQYF.

This clonotype was picked up many times. The V and J genes are TRBV6-1 and TRBJ1-2; TRBD1 aligns across 9 bases. The V gene end was trimmed by 4 bases and the J gene end by 4 bases; junction bases not matched to a gene: 4. The germline gives CDR1 MNHNS, CDR2 SASEGT. This CDR3 is built from 14 residues. The CDR3, as DNA: TGTGCCAGCAGTGTTCAGACAGGGGGCTATGGCTACACCTTC. Translating it yields CASSVQTGGYGYTF.

As for this clonotype: One end of the junction does not line up with germline, which may come from a read error. The V gene is TRBV29-1, the J gene TRBJ2-1; possible D gene TRBD1, 7 bases. In germline, CDR1 is SQVTM, CDR2 ANQGSEA. The CDR3 consists of 12 residues. DNA for the CDR3: TGCAGTTTCCGACAGGGAGGCAATGAGCAGCTCTTC. It is translated as CSFRQGGNEQLF.

This clonotype was found once. The junction does not match germline at one end; this may be a read error. The gene calls are TRBV7-9 and TRBJ2-5, with unresolved D. The CDR3 is 15 residues long. Germline values: CDR1 SEHNR, CDR2 FQNEAQ (reference sequence). As DNA, the CDR3 is TGTGCCAGCACTGGGAATAGCAGAAACCAAGAGACCCAGCACTTC. This translates into CASTGNSRNQETQHF.